One sample yielded the 12 T cell receptor beta chains listed below, sequenced in a study of blood T cells in healthy people across ages. The use of a sample-barcoded 5' primer and a J-beta primer mix characterized a second PCR of about 7 to 12 cycles. TCRdb reprocessed the 5' RACE reads with MiXCR, giving one entry per CDR3 protein. The data hold roughly 500,000 distinct CDR3 sequences, with about 25% observed a single time. The sample was blood. Source of these receptors: a woman in her 70s in good health.

The chain employs TRBV12-3 or TRBV12-4 and TRBJ1-5; 7 bases are shared with TRBD1. This CDR3 contains 16 residues. With 8 bases clipped from V and 0 bases from J, the junction kept 10 bases outside the gene matches. The CDR3 DNA reads TGTGCCAGCTGTTCCTTACAGGGGAATAGCAATCAGCCCCAGCATTTT. As protein: CASCSLQGNSNQPQHF.

The rearrangement uses TRBV6-1 and TRBJ2-1; 7 positions agree with TRBD2. The trim removed 7 bases at V and 7 bases at J, leaving 10 bases unmatched. This CDR3 contains 14 residues. CDR1 is MNHNS and CDR2 is SASEGT in the germline V gene. The CDR3 DNA is TGTGCCAGCACCAGGCAGTCTAGCGGAAATGAGCAGTTCTTC. This sequence encodes CASTRQSSGNEQFF.

The chain links TRBV3-1 to TRBJ2-5; D is unclear. The CDR3 is made up of 14 amino acids. Germline CDR1 LGHDT, CDR2 YNNKEL (reference sequence). Trimming took 1 base from V and 2 from J, leaving 8 bases between them. The DNA of the CDR3 is TGTGCCAGCAGCCAAGGCTCTACACAAGAGACCCAGTACTTC. It specifies CASSQGSTQETQYF.

The V and J genes are TRBV10-3 and TRBJ2-7, with D possibly being TRBD2 (7 bases). The V gene's germline CDR1 is ENHRY and CDR2 SYGVKD. The CDR3 is made up of 15 amino acids. The V end lost 6 bases, the J end lost 2 bases, and 17 bases lay between the germline ends. CDR3 in amino acids: CAISNSRGGTYEQYF. CDR3 nucleotides: TGTGCCATCAGCAATAGCAGGGGAGGGACCTACGAGCAGTACTTC.

The rearrangement uses TRBV20-1 and TRBJ2-5; 10 positions agree with TRBD2. The length of the CDR3 is 14 residues. The ends lost 3 bases at V and 1 base at J; junction bases unmatched: 2. Germline CDR1 DFQATT, CDR2 SNEGSKA (reference sequence). As DNA, the CDR3 is TGCAGTGCTAGGCTAGCGGGGGCCCAAGAGACCCAGTACTTC. Protein sequence: CSARLAGAQETQYF.

The V gene is TRBV7-2, the J gene TRBJ1-4; 7 positions match TRBD1. Per the germline V gene, CDR1 is SGHTA and CDR2 is FQGNSA. This CDR3 has 15 residues. J gave up 7 bases and V 6 bases, and 11 bases lay outside the gene matches. CDR3 sequence (DNA): TGTGCCAGCAGAGGACAGGCAGCGAGTGGTGAAAAACTGTTTTTT. Translated: CASRGQAASGEKLFF.

The chain recombines TRBV7-9 with TRBJ1-2; 7 bases map to TRBD1. The V and J ends lost 3 bases and 0 bases, in that order; junction bases with no gene match: 7. The CDR3 runs to 16 residues. Germline assignment: CDR1 SEHNR and CDR2 FQNEAQ (reference sequence). CDR3 amino acids: CASSFRQGLANYGYTF. The CDR3 nucleotides read TGTGCCAGCAGCTTCAGACAGGGCCTAGCTAACTATGGCTACACCTTC.

In this sample, this clonotype turned up a few times. The genes are TRBV7-2 and TRBJ2-5; D gene uncertain. Per the germline V gene, CDR1 is SGHTA and CDR2 is FQGNSA. V was shortened by 5 bases and J by 4 bases, with 11 bases between the two germline ends. CDR3 size: 13 residues. The CDR3 loop is CASSATWGETQYF. The CDR3 DNA follows: TGTGCCAGCAGCGCCACTTGGGGAGAGACCCAGTACTTC.

This rearrangement joins TRBV27 to TRBJ1-1; D not certain. The CDR3 is 13 amino acids. With 3 bases removed from V and 3 bases from J, the gap between germline ends came to 8 bases. The germline gives CDR1 MNHEY, CDR2 SMNVEV (reference sequence). The CDR3 nucleotides are TGTGCCAGCAGTTTGAAGGAACACACTGAAGCTTTCTTT. Translation: CASSLKEHTEAFF.

This clonotype was seen a few times. The chain combines TRBV20-1 with TRBJ1-1; TRBD1 might be the D (5 bases). Deletions cut 4 bases from V and 7 bases from J, with 13 bases between. The CDR3 has 12 amino acids. Germline lookup yields CDR1 DFQATT and CDR2 SNEGSKA (reference sequence). CDR3 in amino acids: CSATVGGGEAFF. The CDR3 coding sequence is TGCAGTGCTACGGTGGGGGGTGGTGAAGCTTTCTTT.

This clonotype was counted a few times. The chain recombines TRBV7-8 with TRBJ2-1; 10 bases are a match to TRBD2. The end of the DNA fits TRBJ2-5 better, so the J call may be wrong. The germline CDR1 and CDR2 sequences are SGHVS and FQNEAQ. The CDR3 has 15 amino acids. The CDR3 here is CASSVLSGGTETQYF. CDR3 DNA: TGTGCCAGCAGCGTACTTAGCGGGGGGACGGAGACCCAGTACTTC.

The chain joins TRBV12-5 to TRBJ1-1; D might be TRBD1 (6 bases). V was clipped by 6 bases and J by 6 bases, with 20 bases between them. The CDR3 runs to 15 residues. The germline CDR1 and CDR2 sequences are LGHNT and FRNRAP. This CDR3 reads CASGRYQGSPAEAFF. CDR3 coding DNA: TGTGCTAGTGGCCGGTACCAGGGGTCCCCGGCTGAAGCTTTCTTT.